This entry is about one T cell receptor (beta chain). Its antigen is undetermined. The source of the sample is a study of cytomegalovirus exposure and HLA in healthy donors. The PCR ran on 60 Vbeta and 13 Jbeta primers. Here immunoSEQ multiplex PCR was the method, and the copy in TCRdb shows in-frame clones only, minus some. This sample has about 140,000 clones, with around 80% found just once. Germline lookup yields CDR1 SGHRS and CDR2 YFSETQ. With 0 bases removed from V and 6 bases from J, the gap between germline ends came to 20 bases. The CDR3 covers 17 residues. Study-level results: Most CMV-associated TCR beta chains were later found to appear HLA-restricted.

The TCR comes from a young man in good health and CMV-seropositive. The chain recombines TRBV5-1 with TRBJ2-3, with a tentative D call TRBD1 (6 bases). Sequenced: PBMCs. This chain's CDR3 is CASSLAFLGAELDTQYF. The CDR3 DNA reads TGCGCCAGCAGCTTGGCCTTTCTGGGGGCCGAGCTGGATACGCAGTATTTT.